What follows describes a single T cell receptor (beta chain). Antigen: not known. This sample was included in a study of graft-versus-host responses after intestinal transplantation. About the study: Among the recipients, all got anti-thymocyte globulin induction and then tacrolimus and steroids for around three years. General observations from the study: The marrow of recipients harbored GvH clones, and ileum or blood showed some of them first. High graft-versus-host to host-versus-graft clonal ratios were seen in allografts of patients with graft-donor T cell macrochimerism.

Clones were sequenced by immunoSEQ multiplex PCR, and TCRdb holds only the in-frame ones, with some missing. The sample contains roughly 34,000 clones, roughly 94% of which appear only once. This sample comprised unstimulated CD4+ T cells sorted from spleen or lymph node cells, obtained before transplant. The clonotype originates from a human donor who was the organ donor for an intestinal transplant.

CDR3 coding DNA: TGTGCCAGCAGGGGGGGACAGAGAGATACGCAGTATTTT. Protein sequence: CASRGGQRDTQYF. The chain combines TRBV28 with TRBJ2-3; D may be TRBD1 (7 bases). CDR3 length equals 13 residues. The V end lost 6 bases, the J end lost 5 bases, and 12 bases lay between the germline ends. Germline CDR1 and CDR2: MDHEN and SYDVKM.